This TCR beta chain was documented in a study of blood T cell repertoires in COVID-19 (dated by TCRdb to about 2020). Concerning the study at large: The collaborator samples originated in the United States, Italy and Spain and spanned the acute and convalescent phases of COVID-19. The material from the prospective study consisted of cDNA or gDNA derived from T cells, B-cell-depleted T cells, or PBMCs. Subjects who had been exposed to COVID-19, were actively infected with it, or had recovered from it provided the deeply sampled blood TCRbeta repertoires that made up the dataset. A freely available public database, intended as a resource for researchers studying the immune response to SARS-CoV-2, is where the repertoires were released. Samples were obtained from the ongoing ImmuneRACE study (first 160 participants) and from about 1,300 subjects provided by 6 global collaborators. The sample metadata nearly always contained a de-identified subject ID, COVID-19 status, age in years and sex. Where HLA class I and class II types were available, the types were taken from metadata supplied by the sample provider, not from assay-based typing.

In regard to this clone: Its specific antigen is unknown. Qualities for individual bases were not recorded, and no much larger clone is one base off.

The germline V end is reduced by 6 bases and the J end by 3 bases; junction bases left unmatched: 7. The germline V gene sets CDR1 to MDHEN and CDR2 to SYDVKM. Inclusive of the bounding cysteine and phenylalanine, the CDR3 is 16 residues long. The sequence is cut down to CDR3 DNA, 48 bases in frame from base 1. At one collaborating source in Seattle, patients were enrolled during active infection and were followed longitudinally through the course of disease. The collaborating institutions used their own protocols to collect whole blood in K2EDTA tubes. For TCRbeta analysis, collaborator samples were shipped as frozen whole blood, as isolated PBMCs, or as DNA extracted from either sample type. Paper-wide results and their limitations: How much clinical and demographic metadata was included differed by source and by participant, and the metadata was provided uncurated.

TCRbeta CDR3 regions were amplified from genomic DNA using the immunoSEQ Assay, a bias-controlled multiplex PCR. The paper's processing steps were these. Within the assay, amplification of reference gene primers was used to estimate how many nucleated cells each sample contained. To quantify the absolute abundance of each unique TCRbeta CDR3 rearrangement, sequence reads were collapsed and filtered. For each sample, productive Simpson clonality was calculated as the square root of Simpson's diversity index over productive rearrangements. TCRdb limited this immuneACCESS table to in-frame rearrangements with V and J called. A share of clones is missing; checked studies link under half to unresolved V genes, and the rest is unexplained. The V and J calls and clone size are taken from that table; D and trimming were inferred from the DNA. This sample holds about 140,000 clones; roughly 84% were observed only once. The ten biggest clones cover about 8.1% of the sample.

This receptor was taken from a young man with COVID-19, enrolled during active disease. The sample comprised peripheral blood. The sequence is built from TRBV28 and TRBJ2-6, with 8 central nucleotides matching TRBD1. The CDR3 region has the sequence CASSPWTGYGANVLTF. The sequenced DNA: TGTGCCAGCAGCCCCTGGACAGGGTATGGGGCCAACGTCCTGACTTTC. The full variable domain, completed from the reference TRBV28 and TRBJ2-6 proteins outside the CDR3, reads DVKVTQSSRYLVKRTGEKVFLECVQDMDHENMFWYRQDPGLGLRLIYFSYDVKMKEKGDIPEGYSVSREKKERFSLILESASTNQTSMYLCASSPWTGYGANVLTFGAGSRLTVL.